What follows are 6 T cell receptor beta chains derived from one specimen sequenced in a study of response to subunit inactivated influenza vaccine. TCRdb passed the RT-PCR reads through MiXCR, listing each CDR3 protein once. This repertoire shows around 750,000 distinct CDR3 sequences, less than 25% found once; its top ten account for around 9.6%. This material consisted of PBMCs from blood, taken 5 days after vaccination. The receptors stem from a man in his forties or fifties who received an inactivated influenza vaccine.

This clonotype was counted between two and nine times. The chain is built from TRBV6-5 and TRBJ2-1; 12 bases line up with TRBD1. Germline-derived CDR1 and CDR2 are MNHEY and SVGAGI. V was pared by 4 bases and J by 7 bases, with 8 bases of the junction left unmatched. The CDR3 totals 16 residues. CDR3 sequence: CASSSAGTGGRNEQFF. The CDR3 DNA sequence: TGTGCCAGCAGTTCAGCCGGGACAGGGGGCCGTAATGAGCAGTTCTTC.

In its sample, this clonotype was seen a few times. This rearrangement joins TRBV12-3 or TRBV12-4 to TRBJ2-2, with D hard to call. The V and J ends lost 4 bases and 1 base respectively, with 10 bases between them. CDR3 size: 15 residues. CDR3 bases: TGTGCCAGCAGTTCGGGTCTTGGGAACACCGGGGAGCTGTTTTTT. This encodes CASSSGLGNTGELFF.

CDR3 protein: CASSQGDRRNSPLHF. CDR3 bases: TGTGCCAGCAGCCAAGGGGACAGAAGGAATTCACCCCTCCACTTT. The chain carries TRBV3-1 and TRBJ1-6, with TRBD1 matching 7 bases. The CDR3 is 15 amino acids. Germline V gene lookup returns CDR1 LGHDT and CDR2 YNNKEL (reference sequence). Unmatched junction bases numbered 4, after V lost 1 base and J lost 7 bases. Together with reference TRBV3-1 and TRBJ1-6, the CDR3 gives the full variable domain: DTAVSQTPKYLVTQMGNDKSIKCEQNLGHDTMYWYKQDSKKFLKIMFSYNNKELIINETVPNRFSPKSPDKAHLNLHINSLELGDSAVYFCASSQGDRRNSPLHFGNGTRLTVT.

The chain employs TRBV7-2 and TRBJ1-1; no clear D. Germline CDR1 SGHTA, CDR2 FQGNSA. The V gene lost 1 base and the J gene lost 1 base, with 16 bases spanning the gap. CDR3 length: 17 amino acids. DNA for the CDR3: TGTGCCAGCAGCTTAGGAGTTGGGGTTGGGCCGAACACTGAAGCTTTCTTT. This encodes CASSLGVGVGPNTEAFF.

The chain uses TRBV7-9 and TRBJ2-1; D is unclear. This CDR3 is built from 12 residues. The germline CDR1 and CDR2 sequences are SEHNR and FQNEAQ (reference sequence). The V and J ends lost 2 bases and 10 bases respectively, with 9 bases between them. CDR3 DNA sequence: TGTGCCAGCAGCTTATATGCGGCGGAGCAGTTCTTC. The encoded protein is CASSLYAAEQFF.

J is TRBJ2-1 and V is TRBV11-2; tentative D call: TRBD1 (6 bases). CDR1 is SGHAT and CDR2 is FQNNGV in the germline V gene. The CDR3 covers 18 residues. Trimming took 1 base from V and 9 from J, leaving 25 bases between them. DNA for the CDR3: TGTGCCAGCAGCTTAGGCCCCAAGGGGGTGGTGAATAGTGGTGAGCAGTTCTTC. Translated, it gives CASSLGPKGVVNSGEQFF.